These T cell receptor beta chains were read from a single sample in a study of T cell responses to AZD1222 COVID-19 vaccine. Libraries were prepared by immunoSEQ multiplex PCR; TCRdb keeps only in-frame clonotypes and omits some of them. Of approximately 140,000 clones detected, 92% appear once; the ten largest clones hold more than 3%. The sample was peripheral blood, taken 28 days after the second AZD1222 dose. These receptors all stem from an adult who received the AZD1222 COVID-19 vaccine. CDR3s include the opening cysteine and the closing phenylalanine or tryptophan. The D gene is left open where the match is weak. The listing skips clone size in some rows; elsewhere it reads once, few, many or a size class.

TRBJ1-1 | . | . | TRBV29-1 | CSEITLVQATNTEAFF | TGCAGCGAGATTACCCTTGTACAGGCGACGAACACTGAAGCTTTCTTT
TRBJ2-7 | TRBD1 | . | TRBV2 | CASSVDRGPSYEQYF | TGTGCCAGCAGTGTCGACAGGGGGCCCTCCTACGAGCAGTACTTC
TRBJ1-4 | . | . | TRBV30 | CACGTVTNEKLFF | TGTGCCTGCGGGACGGTGACGAATGAAAAACTGTTTTTT
TRBJ1-5 | . | . | TRBV21-1 | CASSTRTEKNQPQHF | TGTGCCAGCAGCACACGGACGGAGAAGAATCAGCCCCAGCATTTT
TRBJ2-1 | . | . | TRBV24-1 | CATSDPQGGPRSYNEQFF | TGTGCCACCAGTGACCCCCAGGGGGGGCCGCGCTCCTACAATGAGCAGTTCTTC
TRBJ1-2 | . | . | TRBV3-1/TRBV3-2 | CASSQEGNYGYTF | TGTGCCAGCAGCCAAGAAGGGAACTATGGCTACACCTTC
TRBJ2-7 | TRBD2 | . | TRBV30 | CAWSVPGLALYEQYF | TGTGCCTGGAGTGTACCGGGACTAGCTCTTTACGAGCAGTACTTC
TRBJ2-5 | TRBD2 | . | TRBV28 | CASSLLAGDKKTQYF | TGTGCCAGCAGTTTGTTAGCGGGAGATAAAAAGACCCAGTACTTC
TRBJ2-2 | . | . | TRBV2 | CASSELAETGELFF | TGTGCCAGCAGTGAATTGGCGGAGACCGGGGAGCTGTTTTTT
TRBJ2-7 | TRBD1 | . | TRBV6-5 | CASSYGTGVFNEQYF | TGTGCCAGCAGTTACGGGACAGGGGTGTTCAACGAGCAGTACTTC
TRBJ2-7 | . | . | TRBV5-1 | CASFQGGAAYEQYF | TGCGCCAGCTTCCAGGGGGGGGCGGCCTACGAGCAGTACTTC
TRBJ1-5 | . | once | TRBV14 | CASSQGGVSQPQHF | TGTGCCAGCAGCCAAGGGGGGGTTTCTCAGCCCCAGCATTTT
TRBJ1-1 | . | . | TRBV11-3 | CASSFIGTEAFF | TGTGCCAGCAGCTTTATCGGGACTGAAGCTTTCTTT
TRBJ2-7 | . | . | TRBV5-1 | CASSLVSRAYEQYF | TGCGCCAGCAGCTTGGTTTCCCGTGCCTACGAGCAGTACTTC
TRBJ2-7 | TRBD2 | . | TRBV3-1/TRBV3-2 | CASSQEASGNSYEQYF | TGTGCCAGCAGCCAAGAGGCTAGCGGGAACTCCTACGAGCAGTACTTC
TRBJ2-7 | . | . | TRBV25-1 | CASTEGGGTYEQYF | TGTGCCAGCACCGAGGGTGGAGGGACCTACGAGCAGTACTTC
TRBJ2-7 | . | . | TRBV9 | CASSVGQAAPYEQYF | TGTGCCAGCAGCGTAGGGCAAGCGGCCCCCTACGAGCAGTACTTC
TRBJ2-2 | . | . | TRBV11-2 | CASSSRAASTGELFF | TGTGCCAGCAGCTCACGAGCGGCTAGCACCGGGGAGCTGTTTTTT
TRBJ2-7 | . | . | TRBV7-2 | CASSLGGDEQYF | TGTGCCAGCAGCTTAGGTGGAGACGAGCAGTACTTC
TRBJ2-7 | . | . | TRBV6-1 | CASSEHGRSYEQYF | TGTGCCAGCAGTGAACACGGGAGATCCTACGAGCAGTACTTC
TRBJ2-7 | TRBD1 | . | TRBV18 | CASSLDRGNAYEQYF | TGTGCCAGCTCACTCGACAGGGGAAACGCCTACGAGCAGTACTTC
TRBJ2-1 | TRBD2 | . | TRBV9 | CASSVGLAGVYEQFF | TGTGCCAGCAGCGTAGGCCTAGCGGGAGTCTATGAGCAGTTCTTC
TRBJ2-2 | . | . | TRBV27 | CASSPKGTSKNTGELFF | TGTGCCAGCAGTCCAAAAGGGACGTCGAAGAACACCGGGGAGCTGTTTTTT
TRBJ1-2 | TRBD1 | . | TRBV27 | CASSFRGGNYGYTF | TGTGCCAGCAGTTTCAGGGGGGGGAACTATGGCTACACCTTC
TRBJ2-7 | TRBD2 | . | TRBV19 | CASSTLGGSSYEQYF | TGTGCCAGTAGTACCCTGGGGGGGAGCTCCTACGAGCAGTACTTC
TRBJ2-3 | TRBD2 | . | TRBV3-1/TRBV3-2 | CASSQFSGRASYTQYF | TGTGCCAGCAGCCAATTTTCCGGGAGGGCCTCATATACGCAGTATTTT
TRBJ1-2 | . | . | TRBV19 | CASSLGGGGDYGYTF | TGTGCCAGTAGCCTGGGAGGGGGAGGGGACTATGGCTACACCTTC
TRBJ1-4 | . | . | TRBV9 | CASSNRAGRGNEKLFF | TGTGCCAGCAGCAATCGCGCAGGGCGCGGTAATGAAAAACTGTTTTTT
TRBJ2-7 | TRBD1 | . | TRBV6-5 | CASSYSGTDAYEQYF | TGTGCCAGCAGTTACTCTGGGACAGACGCCTACGAGCAGTACTTC
TRBJ2-3 | TRBD2 | . | TRBV24-1 | CATSDRGGSLTDTQYF | TGTGCCACCAGTGACCGAGGCGGGAGTCTCACAGATACGCAGTATTTT
TRBJ1-1 | . | . | TRBV7-8 | CASSRGRGSTEAFF | TGTGCCAGCAGCCGGGGACGGGGGTCCACTGAAGCTTTCTTT
TRBJ1-4 | . | . | TRBV27 | CASSPFGQPNEKLFF | TGTGCCAGCAGTCCCTTTGGACAGCCCAATGAAAAACTGTTTTTT